A selection of T cell receptor beta chains follows, all from one sample in a study of T cells in Graves' hyperthyroidism and ophthalmopathy. One entry per CDR3 protein, called by TCRdb with MiXCR from the multiplex PCR reads. This table has roughly 840,000 distinct CDR3 sequences, 35% to 40% appearing once. Sequencing was performed on blood. These receptors all come from a man between 18 and 35 years old with Graves' hyperthyroidism. Both conserved end residues are part of each CDR3. The order of the fields is clone size, V gene, J gene, D gene, CDR3 protein, CDR3 DNA. A D gene is named only where the DNA matches it firmly. Some rows have no size entry. The others give once, few or many, or a class for an expanded clone.

-	TRBV10-2	TRBJ1-2	-	CASNSYGYTF	TGCGCCAGCAACTCCTATGGCTACACCTTC
many	TRBV25-1	TRBJ2-5	-	CASSETWETQYF	TGTGCCAGCAGTGAAACCTGGGAGACCCAGTACTTC
-	TRBV29-1	TRBJ2-2	-	CSQGLGGELFF	TGCAGCCAAGGGTTGGGCGGGGAGCTGTTTTTT
-	TRBV7-2	TRBJ2-7	-	CASSHSPAQGYEQYF	TGTGCCAGCAGTCACTCCCCTGCACAGGGCTACGAGCAGTACTTC
-	TRBV7-2	TRBJ2-5	TRBD1	CASSSRRQGARETQYF	TGTGCCAGCAGCTCCCGGAGACAGGGGGCGCGTGAGACCCAGTACTTC
once	TRBV20-1	TRBJ2-7	-	CSATRDFAYEQYF	TGCAGTGCTACCCGGGACTTCGCCTACGAGCAGTACTTC
few	TRBV20-1	TRBJ1-1	-	CSAGAGNTEAFF	TGCAGTGCAGGGGCAGGGAACACTGAAGCTTTCTTT
many	TRBV13	TRBJ1-2	-	CASSLGAQYYGYTF	TGTGCCAGCAGCTTGGGGGCGCAGTACTATGGCTACACCTTC
many	TRBV2	TRBJ1-5	-	CASRGSNQPQHF	TGTGCCAGCAGGGGAAGCAATCAGCCCCAGCATTTT
few	TRBV7-9	TRBJ1-1	TRBD1	CASSPRGGRLNTEAFF	TGTGCCAGCAGCCCCAGGGGGGGGAGACTGAACACTGAAGCTTTCTTT
many	TRBV29-1	TRBJ2-7	TRBD1	CSASHGQGGEQYF	TGCAGCGCCTCTCATGGACAGGGCGGTGAGCAGTACTTC
-	TRBV9	TRBJ2-5	-	CASSVIHGNQETQYF	TGTGCCAGCAGCGTAATACATGGAAACCAAGAGACCCAGTACTTC
many	TRBV10-3	TRBJ2-2	TRBD2	CAISESGLALNTGELFF	TGTGCCATCAGTGAGTCGGGACTAGCGCTAAACACCGGGGAGCTGTTTTTT
-	TRBV4-1	TRBJ1-4	-	CASSQDGQPGEKLFF	TGCGCCAGCAGCCAAGACGGACAGCCAGGGGAAAAACTGTTTTTT
-	TRBV9	TRBJ2-2	TRBD2	CASSFGTSGRTGELFF	TGTGCCAGCAGCTTTGGGACTAGCGGGAGAACCGGGGAGCTGTTTTTT
many	TRBV7-9	TRBJ1-1	-	CASSLVGGGEAFF	TGTGCCAGCAGCTTAGTGGGGGGTGGTGAAGCTTTCTTT
many	TRBV9	TRBJ1-6	-	CASSVKSGGNSPLHF	TGTGCCAGCAGCGTAAAGTCTGGGGGTAATTCACCCCTCCACTTT
-	TRBV7-2	TRBJ1-1	-	CASSPEGGTLNTEAFF	TGTGCCAGCAGCCCAGAAGGCGGGACATTGAACACTGAAGCTTTCTTT
-	TRBV24-1	TRBJ1-2	-	CATSDSDGVNGYTF	TGTGCCACCAGTGATTCGGACGGAGTTAATGGCTACACCTTC
once	TRBV2	TRBJ1-1	-	CASSYSRGGADTEAFF	TGTGCCAGCAGTTATTCACGAGGCGGGGCGGACACTGAAGCTTTCTTT
-	TRBV20-1	TRBJ1-1	TRBD1	CSAMPPGGTEAFF	TGCAGTGCTATGCCCCCAGGGGGCACTGAAGCTTTCTTT
few	TRBV5-4	TRBJ2-7	-	CASSLEVTGYEQYF	TGTGCCAGCAGCTTGGAAGTAACGGGATACGAGCAGTACTTC
-	TRBV7-2	TRBJ2-7	-	CASSFPGTGGRDEQYF	TGTGCCAGCAGCTTTCCCGGGACAGGAGGGAGGGACGAGCAGTACTTC
-	TRBV2	TRBJ1-2	-	CASRTTGYGYTF	TGTGCCAGCAGGACTACAGGCTATGGCTACACCTTC
-	TRBV25-1	TRBJ1-2	-	CASSEYGSRYGYTF	TGTGCCAGCAGTGAATACGGGTCACGCTATGGCTACACCTTC
-	TRBV7-6	TRBJ1-5	-	CASSSRAIDNQPQHF	TGTGCCAGCAGCTCCCGGGCCATTGACAATCAGCCCCAGCATTTT
-	TRBV7-2	TRBJ1-3	-	CASTQRGDLSLSGNTIYF	TGTGCCAGCACCCAGAGGGGGGACCTCTCGCTTTCTGGAAACACCATATATTTT
-	TRBV6-6	TRBJ2-2	-	CASSSDIGELFF	TGTGCCAGCAGTTCGGACATCGGGGAGCTGTTTTTT
-	TRBV4-2	TRBJ2-2	TRBD2	CASSPAGGPRTGELFF	TGTGCCAGCAGCCCGGCGGGAGGGCCTAGGACCGGGGAGCTGTTTTTT
many	TRBV13	TRBJ1-6	-	CASSLGFYSPLHF	TGTGCCAGCAGCTTAGGGTTTTATTCACCCCTCCACTTT
few	TRBV12-3/TRBV12-4	TRBJ2-7	TRBD2	CASSSPGLGYEQYF	TGTGCCAGCAGTTCCCCGGGACTAGGTTACGAGCAGTACTTC
-	TRBV6-1	TRBJ2-7	-	CASSERDTYEQYF	TGTGCCAGCAGTGAAAGGGACACCTACGAGCAGTACTTC
many	TRBV10-1	TRBJ2-5	-	CASSATQGKQETQYF	TGCGCCAGCAGTGCGACTCAGGGAAAGCAAGAGACCCAGTACTTC
-	TRBV5-1	TRBJ1-2	TRBD1	CASSLATGEGGYTF	TGCGCCAGCAGCTTGGCCACAGGGGAAGGTGGCTACACCTTC
few	TRBV7-2	TRBJ2-5	-	CASSQDPRKETQYF	TGCGCCAGCAGCCAAGACCCGAGAAAAGAGACCCAGTACTTC
few	TRBV11-2	TRBJ2-7	-	CASSLHNYEQYF	TGTGCCAGCAGCTTACACAACTACGAGCAGTACTTC